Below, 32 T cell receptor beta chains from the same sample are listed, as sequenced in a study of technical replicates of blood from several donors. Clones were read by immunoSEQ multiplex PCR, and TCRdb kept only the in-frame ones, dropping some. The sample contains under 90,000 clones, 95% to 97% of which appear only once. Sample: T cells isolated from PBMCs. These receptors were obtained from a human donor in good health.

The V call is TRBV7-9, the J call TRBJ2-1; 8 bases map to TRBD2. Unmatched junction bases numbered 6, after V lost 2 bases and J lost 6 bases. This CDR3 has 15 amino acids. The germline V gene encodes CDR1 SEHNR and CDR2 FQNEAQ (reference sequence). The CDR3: CASSLIRGGLNEQFF. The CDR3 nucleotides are TGTGCCAGCAGCTTAATACGCGGGGGGCTCAATGAGCAGTTCTTC.

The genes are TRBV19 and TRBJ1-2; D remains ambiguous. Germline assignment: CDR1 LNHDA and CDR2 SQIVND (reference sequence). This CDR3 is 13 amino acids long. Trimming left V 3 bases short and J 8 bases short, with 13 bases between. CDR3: CASSIYRFMGYTF. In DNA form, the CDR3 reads TGTGCCAGTAGTATTTACAGATTTATGGGCTACACCTTC.

CDR3 region: CASSQVGGRTEAFF. CDR3 DNA sequence: TGTGCCAGCAGCCAAGTTGGGGGCAGAACTGAAGCTTTCTTT. The genes are TRBV14 and TRBJ1-1; D may be TRBD1 (6 bases). Germline CDR1 and CDR2: SGHDN and FVKESK. V lost 1 base and J 5 bases, leaving 11 bases between the germline ends. This CDR3 comprises 14 residues.

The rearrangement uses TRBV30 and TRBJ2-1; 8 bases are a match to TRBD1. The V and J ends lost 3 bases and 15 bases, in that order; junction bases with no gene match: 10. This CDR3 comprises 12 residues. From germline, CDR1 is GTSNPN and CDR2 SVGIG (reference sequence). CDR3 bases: TGTGCCTGGAGCCCAGGACAGGGATCACGGTTCTTC. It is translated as CAWSPGQGSRFF.

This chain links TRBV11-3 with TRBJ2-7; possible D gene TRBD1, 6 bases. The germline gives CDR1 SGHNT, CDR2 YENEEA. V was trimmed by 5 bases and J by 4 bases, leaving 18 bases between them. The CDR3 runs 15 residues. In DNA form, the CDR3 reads TGTGCCAGCAGCCCAAGTCCCCACAGGGTTTACGAGCAGTACTTC. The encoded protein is CASSPSPHRVYEQYF. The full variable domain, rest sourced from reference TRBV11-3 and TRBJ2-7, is EAGVVQSPRYKIIEKKQPVAFWCNPISGHNTLYWYLQNLGQGPELLIRYENEEAVDDSQLPKDRFSAERLKGVDSTLKIQPAELGDSAVYLCASSPSPHRVYEQYFGPGTRLTVT.

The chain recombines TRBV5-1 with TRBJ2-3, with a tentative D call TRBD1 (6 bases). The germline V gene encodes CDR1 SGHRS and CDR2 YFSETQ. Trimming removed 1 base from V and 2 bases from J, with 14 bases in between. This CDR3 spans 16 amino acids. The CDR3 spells CASSLNRDRFTDTQYF. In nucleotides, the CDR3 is TGCGCCAGCAGCTTGAACAGGGATAGGTTCACAGATACGCAGTATTTT.

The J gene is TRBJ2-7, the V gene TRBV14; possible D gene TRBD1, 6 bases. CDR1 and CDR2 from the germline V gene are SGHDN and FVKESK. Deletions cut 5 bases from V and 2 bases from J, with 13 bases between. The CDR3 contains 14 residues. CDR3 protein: CASSTLDRTYEQYF. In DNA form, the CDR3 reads TGTGCCAGCAGCACACTGGACAGAACCTACGAGCAGTACTTC.

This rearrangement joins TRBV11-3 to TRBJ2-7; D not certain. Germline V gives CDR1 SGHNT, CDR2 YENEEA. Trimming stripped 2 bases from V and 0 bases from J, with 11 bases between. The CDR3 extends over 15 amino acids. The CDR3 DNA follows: TGTGCCAGCAGCTTATTTGATGGCAGCTCCTACGAGCAGTACTTC. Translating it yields CASSLFDGSSYEQYF.

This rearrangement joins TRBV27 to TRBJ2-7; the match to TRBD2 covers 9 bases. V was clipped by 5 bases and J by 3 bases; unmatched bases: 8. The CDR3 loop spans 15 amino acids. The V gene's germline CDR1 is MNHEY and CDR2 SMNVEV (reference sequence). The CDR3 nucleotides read TGTGCCAGCAGTCCCGCCGGGACTAGCAGCTACGAGCAGTACTTC. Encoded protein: CASSPAGTSSYEQYF.

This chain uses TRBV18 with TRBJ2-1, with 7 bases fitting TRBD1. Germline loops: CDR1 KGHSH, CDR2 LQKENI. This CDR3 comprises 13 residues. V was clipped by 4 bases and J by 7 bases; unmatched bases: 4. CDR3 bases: TGTGCCAGCTCACTCTTACAGGGGAATGAGCAGTTCTTC. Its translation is CASSLLQGNEQFF.

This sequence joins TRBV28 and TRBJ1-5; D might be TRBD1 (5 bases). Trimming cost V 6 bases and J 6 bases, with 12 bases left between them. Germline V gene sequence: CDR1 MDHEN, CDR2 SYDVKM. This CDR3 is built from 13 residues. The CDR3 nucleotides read TGTGCCAGCAGGCAGGGTTGGGCTCAGCCCCAGCATTTT. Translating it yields CASRQGWAQPQHF.

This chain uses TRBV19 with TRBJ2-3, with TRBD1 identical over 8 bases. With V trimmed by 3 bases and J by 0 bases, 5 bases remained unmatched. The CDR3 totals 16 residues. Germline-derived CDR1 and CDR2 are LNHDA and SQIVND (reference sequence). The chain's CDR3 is CASSIRGRRSTDTQYF. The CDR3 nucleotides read TGTGCCAGTAGTATCAGGGGGCGTCGGAGCACAGATACGCAGTATTTT.

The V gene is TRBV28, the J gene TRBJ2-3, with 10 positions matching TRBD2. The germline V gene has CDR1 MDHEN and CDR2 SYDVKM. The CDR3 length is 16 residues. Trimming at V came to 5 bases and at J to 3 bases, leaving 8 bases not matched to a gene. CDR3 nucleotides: TGTGCCAGCAGTCAACCCGCTAGCGGGAGAACAGATACGCAGTATTTT. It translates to CASSQPASGRTDTQYF. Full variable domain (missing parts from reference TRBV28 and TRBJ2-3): DVKVTQSSRYLVKRTGEKVFLECVQDMDHENMFWYRQDPGLGLRLIYFSYDVKMKEKGDIPEGYSVSREKKERFSLILESASTNQTSMYLCASSQPASGRTDTQYFGPGTRLTVL.

The CDR3 spells CASSFPDSKKNTGELFF. CDR3 nucleotide sequence: TGTGCCAGCAGCTTCCCGGACTCTAAAAAGAACACCGGGGAGCTGTTTTTT. This sequence joins TRBV7-8 and TRBJ2-2; possibly TRBD2 for D (5 bases). The CDR3 is made up of 17 amino acids. V was pared by 3 bases and J by 1 base, with 15 bases between. The germline V gene has CDR1 SGHVS and CDR2 FQNEAQ.

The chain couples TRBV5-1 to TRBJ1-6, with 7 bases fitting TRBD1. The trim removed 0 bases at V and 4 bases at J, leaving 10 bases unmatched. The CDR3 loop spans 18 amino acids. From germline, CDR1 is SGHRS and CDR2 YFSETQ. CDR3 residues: CASSLVGNRDSYNSPLHF. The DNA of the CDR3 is TGCGCCAGCAGCTTGGTGGGAAACCGGGACAGTTATAATTCACCCCTCCACTTT.

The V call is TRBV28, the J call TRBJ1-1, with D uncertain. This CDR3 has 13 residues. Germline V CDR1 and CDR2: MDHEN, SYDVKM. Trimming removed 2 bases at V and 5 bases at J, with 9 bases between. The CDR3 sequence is CASSLLGWTEAFF. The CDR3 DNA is TGTGCCAGCAGTTTACTCGGGTGGACTGAAGCTTTCTTT.

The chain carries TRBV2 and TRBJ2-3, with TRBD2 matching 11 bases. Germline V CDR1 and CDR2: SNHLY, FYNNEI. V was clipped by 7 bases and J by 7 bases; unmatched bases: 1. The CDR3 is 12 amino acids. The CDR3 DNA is TGTGCCAGCATAGCGGGGGGGCATACGCAGTATTTT. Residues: CASIAGGHTQYF.

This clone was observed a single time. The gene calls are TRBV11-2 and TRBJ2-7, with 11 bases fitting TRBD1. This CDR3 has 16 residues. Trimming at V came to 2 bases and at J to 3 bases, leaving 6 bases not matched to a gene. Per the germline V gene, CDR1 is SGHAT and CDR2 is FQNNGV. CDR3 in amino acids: CASSLLQGQGDYEQYF. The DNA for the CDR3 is TGTGCCAGCAGCTTACTACAGGGACAGGGGGACTACGAGCAGTACTTC.

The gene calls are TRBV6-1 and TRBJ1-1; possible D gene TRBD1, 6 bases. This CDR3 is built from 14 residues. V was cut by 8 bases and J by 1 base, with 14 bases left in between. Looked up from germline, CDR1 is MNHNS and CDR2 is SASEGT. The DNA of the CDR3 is TGTGCCAGCGAGACAGGACAGACGAACACTGAAGCTTTCTTT. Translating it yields CASETGQTNTEAFF.

This CDR3 reads CASSFRANYGYTF. The DNA for the CDR3 is TGTGCCAGCAGTTTTAGAGCTAACTATGGCTACACCTTC. V is TRBV27 and J is TRBJ1-2; D remains unclear. CDR1 and CDR2 (germline): MNHEY, SMNVEV (reference sequence). This CDR3 region has 13 residues. V lost 3 bases and J 0 bases, leaving 5 bases between the germline ends.

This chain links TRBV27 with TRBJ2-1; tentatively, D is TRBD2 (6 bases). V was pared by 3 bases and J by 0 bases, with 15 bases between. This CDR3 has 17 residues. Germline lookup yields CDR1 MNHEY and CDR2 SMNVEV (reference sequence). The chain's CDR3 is CASSFRVAESSYNEQFF. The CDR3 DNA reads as TGTGCCAGCAGTTTTAGAGTAGCGGAGAGCTCCTACAATGAGCAGTTCTTC.

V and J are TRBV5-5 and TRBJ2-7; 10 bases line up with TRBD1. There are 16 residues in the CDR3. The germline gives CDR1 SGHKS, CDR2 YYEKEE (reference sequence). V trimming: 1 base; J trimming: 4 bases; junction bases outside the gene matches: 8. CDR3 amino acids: CASSLFGGTGVYEQYF. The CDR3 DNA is TGTGCCAGCAGCTTGTTTGGCGGGACAGGGGTTTACGAGCAGTACTTC.

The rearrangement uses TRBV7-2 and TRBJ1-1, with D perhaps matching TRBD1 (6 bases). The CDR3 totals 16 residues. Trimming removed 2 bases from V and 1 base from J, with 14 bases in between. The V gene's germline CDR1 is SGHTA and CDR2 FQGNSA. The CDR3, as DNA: TGTGCCAGCAGCTTATTAACGACGGACAGGAACACTGAAGCTTTCTTT. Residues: CASSLLTTDRNTEAFF.

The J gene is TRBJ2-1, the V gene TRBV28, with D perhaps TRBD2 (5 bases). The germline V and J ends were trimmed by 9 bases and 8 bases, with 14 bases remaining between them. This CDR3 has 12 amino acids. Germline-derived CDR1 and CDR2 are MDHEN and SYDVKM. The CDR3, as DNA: TGTGCCAGTAGAAGAACTAGTGATGAGCAGTTCTTC. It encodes CASRRTSDEQFF.

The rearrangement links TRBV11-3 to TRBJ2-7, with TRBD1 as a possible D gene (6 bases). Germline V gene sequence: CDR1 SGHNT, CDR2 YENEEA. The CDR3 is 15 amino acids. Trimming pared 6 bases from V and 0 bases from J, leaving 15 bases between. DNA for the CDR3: TGTGCCAGCAGTCCCCAGGGGTCGAGCTCCTACGAGCAGTACTTC. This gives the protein CASSPQGSSSYEQYF.

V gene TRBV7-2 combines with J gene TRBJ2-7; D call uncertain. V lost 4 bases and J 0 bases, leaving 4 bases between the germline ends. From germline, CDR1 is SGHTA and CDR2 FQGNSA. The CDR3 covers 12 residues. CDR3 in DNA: TGTGCCAGCAGCTCCTACTCCTACGAGCAGTACTTC. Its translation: CASSSYSYEQYF.

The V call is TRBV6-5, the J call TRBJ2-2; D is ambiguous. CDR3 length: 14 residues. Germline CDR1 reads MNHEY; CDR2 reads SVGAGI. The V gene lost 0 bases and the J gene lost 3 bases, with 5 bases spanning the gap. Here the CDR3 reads CASSYSSYTGELFF. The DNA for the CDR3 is TGTGCCAGCAGTTACTCTAGTTACACCGGGGAGCTGTTTTTT.

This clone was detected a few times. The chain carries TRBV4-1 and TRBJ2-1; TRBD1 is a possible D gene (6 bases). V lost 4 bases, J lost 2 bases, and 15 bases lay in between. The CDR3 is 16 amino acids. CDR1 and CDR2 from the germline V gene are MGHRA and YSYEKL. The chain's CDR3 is CASSPHAGAPYNEQFF. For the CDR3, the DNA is TGCGCCAGCAGCCCCCACGCAGGGGCCCCCTACAATGAGCAGTTCTTC.

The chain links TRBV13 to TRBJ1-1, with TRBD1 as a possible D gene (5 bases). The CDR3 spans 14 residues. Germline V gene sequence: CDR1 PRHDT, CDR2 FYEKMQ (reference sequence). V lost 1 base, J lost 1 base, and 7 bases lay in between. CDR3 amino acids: CASSLEQENTEAFF. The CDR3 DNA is TGTGCCAGCAGCTTAGAACAGGAGAACACTGAAGCTTTCTTT. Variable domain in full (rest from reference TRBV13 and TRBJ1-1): AAGVIQSPRHLIKEKRETATLKCYPIPRHDTVYWYQQGPGQDPQFLISFYEKMQSDKGSIPDRFSAQQFSDYHSELNMSSLELGDSALYFCASSLEQENTEAFFGQGTRLTVV.

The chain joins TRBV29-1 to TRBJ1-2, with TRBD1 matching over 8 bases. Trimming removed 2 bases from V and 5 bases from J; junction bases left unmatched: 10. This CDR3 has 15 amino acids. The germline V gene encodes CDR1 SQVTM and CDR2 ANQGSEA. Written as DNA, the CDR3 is TGCAGCGTTGAACGGACAGGGACGCCATGGTATGGCTACACCTTC. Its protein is CSVERTGTPWYGYTF.

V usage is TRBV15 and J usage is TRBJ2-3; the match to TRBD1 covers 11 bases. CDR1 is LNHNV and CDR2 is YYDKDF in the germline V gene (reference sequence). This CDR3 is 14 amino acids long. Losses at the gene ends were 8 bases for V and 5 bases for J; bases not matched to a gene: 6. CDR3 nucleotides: TGTGCCACCCGACCGGGACAGGGGGAAGATACGCAGTATTTT. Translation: CATRPGQGEDTQYF.

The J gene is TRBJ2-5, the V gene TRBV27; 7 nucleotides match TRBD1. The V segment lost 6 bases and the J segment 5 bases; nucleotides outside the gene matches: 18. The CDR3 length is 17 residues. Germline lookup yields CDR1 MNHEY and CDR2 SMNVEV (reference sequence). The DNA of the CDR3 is TGTGCCAGCAGCGCCGTGCCCATGACAGGGACCCGGGAGACCCAGTACTTC. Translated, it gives CASSAVPMTGTRETQYF.